The 19 T cell receptor beta chains reported below all come from one sample, sequenced in a study of CD8 T cells in Susac syndrome. RNA, at roughly 0.5 to 1 ug, was reverse transcribed with random hexamers. TCRdb passed the immunoSEQ multiplex PCR reads through MiXCR, listing each CDR3 protein once. Of about 190,000 distinct CDR3 sequences listed, around nine tenths are singletons. Sequences were obtained from CD4+ T cells from PBMCs. The receptors here all came from a human donor with Susac syndrome.

This chain uses TRBV27 with TRBJ2-1, with D perhaps TRBD1 (6 bases). V lost 3 bases and J 3 bases, leaving 12 bases between the germline ends. Germline V gene sequence: CDR1 MNHEY, CDR2 SMNVEV (reference sequence). The CDR3 has 15 amino acids. The CDR3 is CASSFTGSGYNEQFF. In nucleotides, the CDR3 is TGTGCCAGCAGTTTTACAGGGTCGGGCTACAATGAGCAGTTCTTC.

V is TRBV5-1 and J is TRBJ1-2; no firm D call. Trimming took 1 base from V and 3 from J, leaving 10 bases between them. The germline gives CDR1 SGHRS, CDR2 YFSETQ. This CDR3 is 14 amino acids long. In DNA, the CDR3 is TGCGCCAGCAGCTTGATTTCAGGAGACTATGGCTACACCTTC. Translated, it gives CASSLISGDYGYTF.

The chain is built from TRBV3-1 and TRBJ2-2; D gene unclear. The CDR3 is 15 amino acids. Germline-derived CDR1 and CDR2 are LGHDT and YNNKEL (reference sequence). V was clipped by 2 bases and J by 0 bases, with 7 bases between them. This CDR3 is CASSQLSTNTGELFF. In nucleotides, the CDR3 is TGTGCCAGCAGCCAACTTTCCACGAACACCGGGGAGCTGTTTTTT.

This chain links TRBV12-3 or TRBV12-4 with TRBJ2-7; perhaps TRBD1 as D (6 bases). The CDR3 is 14 amino acids. The V end lost 3 bases, the J end lost 2 bases, and 11 bases lay between the germline ends. The CDR3 nucleotides read TGTGCCAGCAGTTTTACAGGGAAGACCTACGAGCAGTACTTC. As protein: CASSFTGKTYEQYF.

The V and J genes are TRBV10-3 and TRBJ2-3; D not certain. Trimming took off 4 bases at V and 3 bases at J, with 11 bases between the two ends. The CDR3 contains 14 residues. The germline V gene has CDR1 ENHRY and CDR2 SYGVKD. The CDR3 loop is CAISGIMGTDTQYF. The CDR3 nucleotides read TGTGCCATCAGTGGGATTATGGGGACAGATACGCAGTATTTT.

V and J are TRBV5-1 and TRBJ2-7, with D maybe TRBD1 (5 bases). In germline, CDR1 is SGHRS, CDR2 YFSETQ. Trimming pared 0 bases from V and 3 bases from J, leaving 7 bases between. CDR3 length: 13 residues. The CDR3 sequence: CASSLAQGYEQYF. The CDR3 nucleotides are TGCGCCAGCAGCTTGGCCCAGGGCTACGAGCAGTACTTC.

CDR3 DNA sequence: TGTGCCAGCAGTTTTGGCAGTCATAGCAATCAGCCCCAGCATTTT. Amino acids: CASSFGSHSNQPQHF. The J gene is TRBJ1-5, the V gene TRBV12-3 or TRBV12-4; D remains unclear. Trimming stripped 3 bases from V and 0 bases from J, with 9 bases between. The CDR3 consists of 15 residues.

The chain carries TRBV9 and TRBJ2-6, with D maybe TRBD2 (6 bases). Germline V gene sequence: CDR1 SGDLS, CDR2 YYNGEE. The CDR3 is 18 residues long. Trimming stripped 3 bases from V and 0 bases from J, with 16 bases between. CDR3 nucleotide sequence: TGTGCCAGCAGCGAACAGCGGGTGTTCATCTCTGGGGCCAACGTCCTGACTTTC. It encodes CASSEQRVFISGANVLTF.

For the CDR3, the DNA is TGCAGTGCCAAATACATCGTACACAATGAGCAGTTCTTC. Translating gives CSAKYIVHNEQFF. The chain recombines TRBV20-1 with TRBJ2-1, with no clear D. Germline-derived CDR1 and CDR2 are DFQATT and SNEGSKA (reference sequence). This CDR3 has 13 residues. The ends were cut back, 6 bases at V and 5 bases at J, with 14 bases in the middle.

The chain couples TRBV27 to TRBJ2-7; 7 nucleotides agree with TRBD1. The CDR3 is 15 amino acids. Germline V gives CDR1 MNHEY, CDR2 SMNVEV (reference sequence). With V trimmed by 6 bases and J by 1 base, 9 bases remained unmatched. For the CDR3, the DNA is TGTGCCAGCAGACCGGGACAGCTCTTTTCCTACGAGCAGTACTTC. Amino acids: CASRPGQLFSYEQYF.

The J gene is TRBJ2-7, the V gene TRBV6-1, with 10 bases matching TRBD2. V gave up 6 bases and J gave up 2 bases; unmatched junction bases: 10. Per the germline V gene, CDR1 is MNHNS and CDR2 is SASEGT. The CDR3 has 16 amino acids. Here the CDR3 DNA reads TGTGCCAGCAGCTTCGGGAGGACTAGCGGAACCTACGAGCAGTACTTC. Translation gives CASSFGRTSGTYEQYF.

The V and J genes are TRBV5-1 and TRBJ1-4; D gene unclear. Trimming took off 0 bases at V and 5 bases at J, with 8 bases between the two ends. The CDR3 loop spans 14 amino acids. Germline V lookup: CDR1 SGHRS, CDR2 YFSETQ. The CDR3 loop is CASSLGQENEKLFF. CDR3 bases: TGCGCCAGCAGCTTGGGGCAGGAGAATGAAAAACTGTTTTTT.

This clonotype appeared once. This sequence joins TRBV20-1 and TRBJ2-1, with TRBD1 matching 9 bases. Germline trimming cut 5 bases from V and 12 bases from J; bases unmatched to any gene: 14. Germline V gene sequence: CDR1 DFQATT, CDR2 SNEGSKA (reference sequence). CDR3 size: 14 residues. The CDR3 sequence is CSARAGTGIVGQFF. The DNA of the CDR3 is TGCAGTGCTCGAGCCGGGACAGGGATCGTCGGGCAGTTCTTC.

This chain links TRBV5-6 with TRBJ2-1; TRBD2 agrees at 10 bases. The CDR3 has 16 amino acids. Germline assignment: CDR1 SGHDT and CDR2 YYEEEE. After removal of 0 bases from V and 4 bases from J, the junction contained 4 bases not matched to a gene. CDR3 amino acids: CASSLEWTSGYNEQFF. The CDR3 nucleotides read TGTGCCAGCAGCTTGGAATGGACTAGCGGATACAATGAGCAGTTCTTC. Looking up the rest from reference TRBV5-6 and TRBJ2-1 gives the full variable domain: DAGVTQSPTHLIKTRGQQVTLRCSPKSGHDTVSWYQQALGQGPQFIFQYYEEEERQRGNFPDRFSGHQFPNYSSELNVNALLLGDSALYLCASSLEWTSGYNEQFFGPGTRLTVL.

This clonotype was observed once. The genes are TRBV29-1 and TRBJ1-1; D ambiguous. V was clipped by 4 bases and J by 1 base, with 7 bases between them. This CDR3 comprises 12 residues. Germline V gene sequence: CDR1 SQVTM, CDR2 ANQGSEA. The DNA of the CDR3 is TGCAGCGTTGTGATAACGAACACTGAAGCTTTCTTT. It codes for CSVVITNTEAFF.

The chain has TRBV5-6 and TRBJ2-2; D is undetermined. Germline V lookup: CDR1 SGHDT, CDR2 YYEEEE. The CDR3 is 15 residues long. V dropped 5 bases and J dropped 3 bases, with 14 bases sitting between them. CDR3 DNA: TGTGCCAGCAGAAGGCAGATCCTCCACACCGGGGAGCTGTTTTTT. Translation: CASRRQILHTGELFF.

V is TRBV29-1 and J is TRBJ2-1; 13 bases match TRBD2. Trimming at V came to 6 bases and at J to 14 bases, leaving 10 bases not matched to a gene. Germline values: CDR1 SQVTM, CDR2 ANQGSEA. The CDR3 sequence is 13 residues long. In nucleotides, the CDR3 is TGCAGCGTGGAATCACTAGCGGGGGGGCCTGAGTTCTTC. Translating it yields CSVESLAGGPEFF.

This clonotype was seen a single time. V usage is TRBV27 and J usage is TRBJ2-7; 7 bases match TRBD2. Germline assignment: CDR1 MNHEY and CDR2 SMNVEV (reference sequence). This CDR3 is built from 13 residues. V dropped 5 bases and J dropped 3; count of bases not matched to a gene: 4. In DNA form, the CDR3 reads TGTGCCAGCAGTGATCGGACTAGCTACGAGCAGTACTTC. As protein: CASSDRTSYEQYF.

The V gene is TRBV25-1, the J gene TRBJ2-2, with 8 bases that match TRBD1. From germline, CDR1 is MGHDK and CDR2 SYGVNS. V lost 1 base, J lost 7 bases, and 5 bases stayed unmatched. CDR3 length: 15 residues. The CDR3 sequence is CASSEWSGGHGELFF. CDR3 bases: TGTGCCAGCAGTGAATGGTCAGGGGGCCACGGGGAGCTGTTTTTT.